This T cell receptor (beta chain) was sequenced in a study of T-cell reconstitution after alpha-beta-depleted transplantation in children. Findings and limits, study-wide: Several hundred rapidly expanded clones from non-depleted graft cells reportedly supplied alpha-beta T cells about two months post-transplant. T-cell counts and diversity at one year post-transplant came mainly from newly produced T cells. In some patients, recipient T cells and intrathymic progenitors surviving conditioning explained high day-60 diversity.

Comments on this clonotype: Its cognate antigen is unknown.

Preparation of the TCRbeta library involved a method that used unique molecular identifiers. MiXCR, applied by TCRdb to the PCR reads, yields one record per CDR3 protein. The sample contains 280,000 or so distinct CDR3 sequences, 11% of which appear only once. The sample was peripheral blood, taken 180 days after TCRalphabeta/CD19-depleted stem cell transplant. This TCR derives from a male patient between 2 and 10 years old who had a stem cell transplant for chronic granulomatous disease, so the T cells may come from the graft donor.

The CDR3 coding sequence is TGTGCCAGCAGCCAAGATCGGGCAGAGGGGGAGTATGGCTACACCTTC. Its protein product is CASSQDRAEGEYGYTF. The chain carries TRBV3-1 and TRBJ1-2, with a weak D call TRBD1 (6 bases). The germline V gene encodes CDR1 LGHDT and CDR2 YNNKEL (reference sequence). Trimming cost V 0 bases and J 5 bases, with 16 bases left between them. This CDR3 spans 16 amino acids.